Sequencing of this TCR beta chain was carried out in a study of T cells after yellow fever vaccination (dated 2019 in TCRdb). Study-wide context: Libraries from fractions with low cell numbers were prepared with the SMART-Seq v4 Ultra Low Input RNA kit. Bulk TCR alpha and beta repertoires were sequenced longitudinally to track T-cell clones before and after primary and booster YFV17D yellow fever vaccination. The cohort comprised two healthy male donors, one aged 18 to 30 and one aged 30 to 40 years. Blood samples were taken at several timepoints before and after primary and secondary immunization, and bulk PBMC replicates and cell subsets were isolated.

CDR1 and CDR2 are drawn from the germline V gene: SGHTA, FQGNSA. Taken from cysteine to phenylalanine, the CDR3 has 15 residues. Only the CDR3 DNA stays, 45 bases, in frame from base 1. This specimen's treatment or condition label, per the study, means: live attenuated yellow fever vaccine strain. At each blood-draw timepoint, two biological replicates of bulk PBMCs were collected. PBMCs were isolated from peripheral blood using a standard Ficoll-Paque protocol. TriZol was used to extract RNA from bulk PBMCs, CD4 and CD8 fractions, and dextramer-positive and dextramer-negative fractions. Summary of the overall study and its limitations: A small fraction of clonotypes showed up in both the CD4 and CD8 compartments, probably as a result of convergent recombination. Because only a couple of donors were included in the study, the extent to which the findings can be generalized is limited. Computational filtering was required because FACS-sorted repertoires could contain abundant contaminating clonotypes from the bulk population. The secondary T-cell response was found to be weaker but faster than the primary response, with a peak reached on day 5 rather than on day 15. After the booster, most clones that had expanded after primary vaccination were detected again (approximately 97% of CD4 and over 75% of CD8), suggesting broad maintenance of memory.

Worth noting for this clonotype: No antigen is known for it. An end of the junction differs from the germline gene, which may be a read error.

Synthesis of TCR cDNA relied on 5'RACE template switching, a step that introduced a universal primer site along with unique molecular identifiers. Priming for cDNA synthesis came from both the TCR alpha and TCR beta constant segments. Library amplification used two PCR steps, and the second PCR step added sample barcodes and sequencing adapters. Sequencing of the libraries was done on either Illumina HiSeq 2500 (2x100 bp) or NovaSeq (2x150 bp). The authors' analysis ran thus. MIGEC was used to demultiplex reads and collapse the reads into UMI consensus sequences, and MiXCR was used for V(D)J alignment. Using edgeR on replicate PBMC samples, clonotypes were called vaccine-responding if FDR was below 0.01 and the log2 fold change was above 5 up to day 15. CD4 or CD8 identity was assigned to each bulk clonotype according to whether the clonotype was present at higher abundance in the sequenced CD4 repertoire or the sequenced CD8 repertoire. The public reads were run again by TCRdb, first through fastp at Q25 and then through MiXCR, and only productive beta chains were kept. Entries that share a CDR3 protein sequence are merged under the most common genes and DNA. The V and J calls were not made by the authors but by TCRdb's processing. This sample comprises approximately 510,000 distinct CDR3 sequences, roughly 22% of them detected only once. The ten biggest clones cover approximately 16% of the sample.

Sequenced here: PBMCs, sampled approximately 22 days after the first yellow fever vaccination. The sequence came from a man between 18 and 29 years old who received the YFV17D yellow fever vaccine. Here the chain combines TRBV7-2 and TRBJ2-7; a tentative D call is TRBD2 (5 bases match). The CDR3 is CASSLGGGLTYEPYF. The sequenced DNA: TGTGCCAGCAGCTTAGGTGGAGGACTTACCTACGAGCCGTACTTC.